This T cell receptor (beta chain) was sequenced for a study of T cells in Graves' hyperthyroidism and ophthalmopathy. RNA transcripts provided the source from which TCR beta CDR3 regions were amplified. The HTBI primer set drove a first-round RT-PCR of the TCR CDR3. One entry per CDR3 protein results from TCRdb running MiXCR on the multiplex PCR reads. The table includes approximately 570,000 distinct CDR3 sequences, 15% to 20% detected once. This clonotype was picked up a small number of times. Uncontrolled infection, other autoimmune disease, pregnancy or lactation barred patients from enrollment. Together with thyroid ultrasound, orbital computed tomography, serum thyroxine and TRAb, clinical symptoms were used for diagnoses. The CDR3 is 16 amino acids. Trimming shortened V by 1 base and J by 1 base, and 10 bases separated the two germline ends. CDR1 is MGHRA, CDR2 YSYEKL, per germline.

This rearrangement joins TRBV4-1 to TRBJ2-2; D perhaps matches TRBD1 (6 bases). Sequenced input: blood. This clonotype was sampled from a man aged 40-49 years with Graves' ophthalmopathy. Here the CDR3 reads CASSQVGQLNTGELFF. The CDR3 region has the DNA TGCGCCAGCAGCCAAGTCGGACAGTTGAACACCGGGGAGCTGTTTTTT.